These 32 T cell receptor beta chains originate from one sample sequenced in a study of T cell changes during pregnancy in multiple sclerosis. Here immunoSEQ multiplex PCR was the method, and the copy in TCRdb shows in-frame clones only, minus some. The table lists tens of thousands of clones, over 85% of them singletons. The sample in question was peripheral blood, obtained in the first trimester of pregnancy. These receptors were collected from a female donor with multiple sclerosis, enrolled in a pregnancy study.

V gene TRBV5-1 combines with J gene TRBJ2-3, with 8 bases that match TRBD1. Trimming at V came to 9 bases and at J to 2 bases, leaving 8 bases not matched to a gene. The CDR3 covers 14 residues. CDR1 SGHRS and CDR2 YFSETQ come from the germline V gene. The chain's CDR3 is CATTTGQATDTQYF. CDR3 coding DNA: TGCGCCACCACGACGGGACAGGCCACAGATACGCAGTATTTT.

The chain has TRBV7-9 and TRBJ1-3; a weak D match, TRBD1 (6 bases). Germline assignment: CDR1 SEHNR and CDR2 FQNEAQ (reference sequence). The CDR3 spans 17 residues. Trimming took 1 base from V and 2 from J, leaving 15 bases between them. In DNA form, the CDR3 reads TGTGCCAGCAGCTTAGGCGCCGGGACAAGGACTGGAAACACCATATATTTT. It encodes CASSLGAGTRTGNTIYF.

The V and J genes are TRBV6-6 and TRBJ2-7, with TRBD1 matching over 11 bases. The germline V gene encodes CDR1 MNHNY and CDR2 SVGAGI (reference sequence). Losses at the gene ends were 0 bases for V and 3 bases for J; bases not matched to a gene: 1. This CDR3 is 15 amino acids long. CDR3 in DNA: TGTGCCAGCAGTTACTCAGGGACAGGGGGCTACGAGCAGTACTTC. It encodes CASSYSGTGGYEQYF.

This rearrangement joins TRBV5-1 to TRBJ2-3, with 9 bases identical to TRBD1. This CDR3 is 16 amino acids long. V lost 4 bases to trimming and J lost 4 bases; unmatched junction nucleotides: 10. Germline lookup yields CDR1 SGHRS and CDR2 YFSETQ. CDR3 nucleotide sequence: TGCGCCAGCAGCCCAGAAACAGGGGGCAGGGCAGATACGCAGTATTTT. This sequence encodes CASSPETGGRADTQYF.

This clone was observed a single time. The chain joins TRBV6-1 to TRBJ2-1; D unclear. V lost 4 bases to trimming and J lost 7 bases, with 11 bases between them. The CDR3 consists of 13 residues. Germline V CDR1 and CDR2: MNHNS, SASEGT. The CDR3 DNA reads as TGTGCCAGCAGTGTATCGGGTCCTAATGAGCAGTTCTTC. The encoded protein is CASSVSGPNEQFF.

This chain connects TRBV15 to TRBJ2-1, with D perhaps TRBD1 (5 bases). Deletions cut 4 bases from V and 0 bases from J, with 13 bases between. The CDR3 loop spans 16 amino acids. CDR1 is LNHNV, CDR2 YYDKDF, per germline (reference sequence). CDR3 in DNA: TGTGCCACCAGCACCCAGGGAAGGAGCTCCTACAATGAGCAGTTCTTC. As protein: CATSTQGRSSYNEQFF.

This sequence joins TRBV27 and TRBJ2-1, with a possible D match to TRBD1 (6 bases). Deletions cut 5 bases from V and 2 bases from J, with 7 bases between. This CDR3 has 13 residues. Germline CDR1 is MNHEY and CDR2 is SMNVEV (reference sequence). The CDR3 region is CASSGDTYNEQFF. Here the CDR3 DNA reads TGTGCCAGCAGTGGGGACACCTACAATGAGCAGTTCTTC.

The gene calls are TRBV5-4 and TRBJ1-1, with no clear D. Per germline, CDR1 SGHNT and CDR2 YYREEE (reference sequence). Between the trimmed V and J ends, which lost 4 bases and 2 bases, there was a span of 6 bases. The CDR3 spans 12 residues. The CDR3 sequence is CASSVANTEAFF. The CDR3 region has the DNA TGTGCCAGCAGCGTAGCCAACACTGAAGCTTTCTTT. The full variable domain, completed using reference TRBV5-4 and TRBJ1-1, is ETGVTQSPTHLIKTRGQQVTLRCSSQSGHNTVSWYQQALGQGPQFIFQYYREEENGRGNFPPRFSGLQFPNYSSELNVNALELDDSALYLCASSVANTEAFFGQGTRLTVV.

The chain carries TRBV15 and TRBJ2-3; D unresolved. V was shortened by 4 bases and J by 4 bases, with 6 bases between the two germline ends. CDR1 and CDR2 from the germline V gene are LNHNV and YYDKDF (reference sequence). The CDR3 is 12 amino acids. This chain's CDR3 is CATSTHSDTQYF. The CDR3 DNA follows: TGTGCCACCAGCACTCACTCAGATACGCAGTATTTT. The full variable domain, its missing parts supplied by reference TRBV15 and TRBJ2-3, is DAMVIQNPRYQVTQFGKPVTLSCSQTLNHNVMYWYQQKSSQAPKLLFHYYDKDFNNEADTPDNFQSRRPNTSFCFLDIRSPGLGDTAMYLCATSTHSDTQYFGPGTRLTVL.

V usage is TRBV6-4 and J usage is TRBJ2-7; D is perhaps TRBD2 (5 bases). CDR3 length equals 13 residues. Germline V gene lookup returns CDR1 MRHNA and CDR2 SNTAGT. The ends were cut back, 0 bases at V and 7 bases at J, with 10 bases in the middle. The CDR3 nucleotides read TGTGCCAGCAGTGACTCCCCCACGGGGGAGCAGTACTTC. As protein: CASSDSPTGEQYF.

The genes are TRBV5-5 and TRBJ1-4; unclear D gene. Germline CDR1 SGHKS, CDR2 YYEKEE (reference sequence). Trimming took 0 bases from V and 4 from J, leaving 4 bases between them. The CDR3 runs 13 residues. CDR3 DNA: TGTGCCAGCAGCTTGGCACTTAATGAAAAACTGTTTTTT. It yields the protein CASSLALNEKLFF.

The J gene is TRBJ1-6, the V gene TRBV7-8; 8 bases agree with TRBD1. Germline V gene sequence: CDR1 SGHVS, CDR2 FQNEAQ. The V gene end was trimmed by 2 bases and the J gene end by 9 bases; junction bases not matched to a gene: 9. CDR3 size: 16 residues. The CDR3 here is CASSLLSGGASSPLHF. Here the CDR3 DNA reads TGTGCCAGCAGCTTACTATCAGGGGGCGCGAGTTCACCCCTCCACTTT.

The gene calls are TRBV6-4 and TRBJ2-2; 10 bases match TRBD2. From germline, CDR1 is MRHNA and CDR2 SNTAGT. CDR3 length: 15 amino acids. After removal of 3 bases from V and 4 bases from J, the junction contained 2 bases not matched to a gene. The CDR3 reads CASSEASGSTGELFF. The CDR3, as DNA: TGTGCCAGCAGTGAGGCTAGCGGGAGCACCGGGGAGCTGTTTTTT.

The chain uses TRBV4-1 and TRBJ2-7, with TRBD2 identical over 7 bases. The CDR3 consists of 15 residues. Trimming at V came to 1 base and at J to 2 bases, leaving 5 bases not matched to a gene. Germline V gene lookup returns CDR1 MGHRA and CDR2 YSYEKL. The CDR3 loop is CASSQATGRPYEQYF. DNA for the CDR3: TGCGCCAGCAGCCAAGCCACCGGGAGGCCCTACGAGCAGTACTTC.

This clone was recorded only once. The V call is TRBV30, the J call TRBJ2-2; D unclear. CDR1 GTSNPN and CDR2 SVGIG come from the germline V gene (reference sequence). V was cut by 0 bases and J by 0 bases, with 5 bases left in between. CDR3 length: 14 amino acids. The CDR3 coding sequence is TGTGCCTGGAGTGTACAACCGAACACCGGGGAGCTGTTTTTT. Translating gives CAWSVQPNTGELFF.

The genes are TRBV5-4 and TRBJ2-1, with 9 bases aligning to TRBD2. The germline gives CDR1 SGHNT, CDR2 YYREEE (reference sequence). J gave up 2 bases and V 2 bases, and 2 bases lay outside the gene matches. This CDR3 has 15 amino acids. Here the CDR3 reads CASSFSGGTYNEQFF. The CDR3 region has the DNA TGTGCCAGCAGCTTCAGCGGGGGGACCTACAATGAGCAGTTCTTC.

The chain is built from TRBV10-2 and TRBJ2-1; D is perhaps TRBD1 (6 bases). The CDR3 extends over 15 amino acids. Germline assignment: CDR1 WSHSY and CDR2 SAAADI. V was cut by 6 bases and J by 8 bases, with 20 bases left in between. DNA for the CDR3: TGCGCCAGCAGGACTAACAGGGCCAACAATTATGAGCAGTTCTTC. This encodes CASRTNRANNYEQFF.

The chain joins TRBV6-5 to TRBJ2-5; maybe TRBD1 (5 bases). The CDR3 length is 14 residues. The germline V gene has CDR1 MNHEY and CDR2 SVGAGI. Trimming left V 5 bases short and J 5 bases short, with 15 bases between. The CDR3 nucleotides are TGTGCCAGCAGTCGGACAACTGGTCAGGAGACCCAGTACTTC. Translation gives CASSRTTGQETQYF.

The V gene is TRBV28, the J gene TRBJ2-7, with D uncertain. Germline-derived CDR1 and CDR2 are MDHEN and SYDVKM. The CDR3 contains 11 residues. V lost 5 bases and J 4 bases, leaving 6 bases between the germline ends. The CDR3 loop is CASSINYEQYF. The CDR3 coding sequence is TGTGCCAGCAGTATTAATTACGAGCAGTACTTC. Based on the CDR3 plus reference TRBV28 and TRBJ2-7, the full variable domain is DVKVTQSSRYLVKRTGEKVFLECVQDMDHENMFWYRQDPGLGLRLIYFSYDVKMKEKGDIPEGYSVSREKKERFSLILESASTNQTSMYLCASSINYEQYFGPGTRLTVT.

The chain uses TRBV2 and TRBJ1-3; unclear D gene. This CDR3 has 15 amino acids. CDR1 and CDR2 (germline): SNHLY, FYNNEI. The V end lost 5 bases, the J end lost 2 bases, and 13 bases lay between the germline ends. The CDR3, as DNA: TGTGCCAGCAGTCTGCAAGCGGGGACTGGAAACACCATATATTTT. Translating gives CASSLQAGTGNTIYF.

The rearrangement links TRBV2 to TRBJ2-7, with TRBD1 as a possible D gene (5 bases). Trimming pared 3 bases from V and 3 bases from J, leaving 12 bases between. This CDR3 has 14 residues. Germline-derived CDR1 and CDR2 are SNHLY and FYNNEI. Here the CDR3 reads CASSDGNRSYEQYF. As DNA, the CDR3 is TGTGCCAGCAGTGATGGTAACAGGAGCTACGAGCAGTACTTC.

The rearrangement joins TRBV7-3 to TRBJ2-1, with D possibly being TRBD2 (5 bases). The V end lost 6 bases, the J end lost 8 bases, and 17 bases lay between the germline ends. Germline V gives CDR1 SGHTA, CDR2 FQGTGA. This CDR3 spans 14 amino acids. The DNA of the CDR3 is TGTGCCAGCAGTCCACGCCCGGGGTTGGATGAGCAGTTCTTC. It codes for CASSPRPGLDEQFF.

The chain links TRBV7-3 to TRBJ1-6; D is unclear. The CDR3 sequence is 13 residues long. The V gene lost 6 bases and the J gene lost 9 bases, with 12 bases spanning the gap. CDR1 and CDR2 (germline): SGHTA, FQGTGA. The CDR3 DNA is TGTGCCAGCAGAGGTCAGGTTGGTTCACCCCTCCACTTT. The encoded protein is CASRGQVGSPLHF.

This chain joins TRBV19 and TRBJ2-2; D uncertain. Per the germline V gene, CDR1 is LNHDA and CDR2 is SQIVND (reference sequence). V lost 6 bases and J 3 bases, leaving 14 bases between the germline ends. The CDR3 consists of 15 residues. The CDR3 region is CASSYPPPYTGELFF. The CDR3 nucleotides read TGTGCCAGTAGCTACCCTCCCCCTTACACCGGGGAGCTGTTTTTT.

The gene calls are TRBV5-1 and TRBJ2-7, with unresolved D. Trimming shortened V by 0 bases and J by 5 bases, and 9 bases separated the two germline ends. From germline, CDR1 is SGHRS and CDR2 YFSETQ. This CDR3 has 13 amino acids. CDR3 sequence: CASSLAGRDEQYF. The DNA of the CDR3 is TGCGCCAGCAGCTTGGCGGGTCGGGACGAGCAGTACTTC.

V and J are TRBV15 and TRBJ1-1; D is perhaps TRBD1 (5 bases). The CDR3 has 13 amino acids. The germline V gene encodes CDR1 LNHNV and CDR2 YYDKDF (reference sequence). Trimming removed 0 bases at V and 4 bases at J, with 6 bases between. DNA of the CDR3: TGTGCCACCAGCAGAGACGGGGGCACTGAAGCTTTCTTT. Translated, it gives CATSRDGGTEAFF.

V gene TRBV5-1 combines with J gene TRBJ2-5; D unclear. The CDR3 contains 20 residues. From germline, CDR1 is SGHRS and CDR2 YFSETQ. The ends were cut back, 1 base at V and 5 bases at J, with 30 bases in the middle. The CDR3 DNA is TGCGCCAGCAGCTTGAGACCCCCGACCGGAACAATAACCCTAGTGGAGACCCAGTACTTC. This gives the protein CASSLRPPTGTITLVETQYF.

The chain couples TRBV5-1 to TRBJ1-3; TRBD1 agrees at 10 bases. The CDR3 runs to 17 residues. Per germline, CDR1 SGHRS and CDR2 YFSETQ. The junction had 10 bases not matched to a gene; V was cut back by 1 base and J by 6 bases. DNA of the CDR3: TGCGCCAGCAGCTTGAGTACTCGGGGACAGGGGACAAACACCATATATTTT. Its translation: CASSLSTRGQGTNTIYF.

The gene calls are TRBV6-5 and TRBJ1-5; TRBD1 is a possible D gene (6 bases). The CDR3 covers 13 residues. Looked up from germline, CDR1 is MNHEY and CDR2 is SVGAGI. V gave up 2 bases and J gave up 9 bases, with 11 bases separating them. The DNA for the CDR3 is TGTGCCAGCAGTTACGGCAGGGGCGGGCCCCAGCATTTT. Protein: CASSYGRGGPQHF.

The chain combines TRBV27 with TRBJ2-3, with D possibly being TRBD1 (6 bases). The V end lost 3 bases, the J end lost 2 bases, and 12 bases lay between the germline ends. The germline gives CDR1 MNHEY, CDR2 SMNVEV (reference sequence). The CDR3 is made up of 15 amino acids. CDR3 bases: TGTGCCAGCAGTTTGAACAGGGTACTCACAGATACGCAGTATTTT. Translated, it gives CASSLNRVLTDTQYF.

This chain joins TRBV2 and TRBJ1-2; D gene ambiguous. The CDR3 covers 15 residues. The V gene lost 7 bases and the J gene lost 7 bases, with 22 bases spanning the gap. The germline gives CDR1 SNHLY, CDR2 FYNNEI. The CDR3 is CASTSQAGYASGYTF. The CDR3 nucleotides are TGTGCCAGCACCTCCCAGGCGGGGTATGCTAGTGGCTACACCTTC. Using reference TRBV2 and TRBJ1-2 for the parts outside the CDR3, the full variable domain is EPEVTQTPSHQVTQMGQEVILRCVPISNHLYFYWYRQILGQKVEFLVSFYNNEISEKSEIFDDQFSVERPDGSNFTLKIRSTKLEDSAMYFCASTSQAGYASGYTFGSGTRLTVV.

This clone was recorded a few times. The V call is TRBV14, the J call TRBJ2-7; no clear D. The CDR3 totals 13 residues. From germline, CDR1 is SGHDN and CDR2 FVKESK. Trimming took 3 bases from V and 4 from J, leaving 10 bases between them. The CDR3 region has the DNA TGTGCCAGCAGCCACCTAAATCCATACGAGCAGTACTTC. Amino acid sequence: CASSHLNPYEQYF.